The present entry profiles one T cell receptor beta chain with its context. Its antigen is unknown. Germline CDR1 is SGHRS and CDR2 is YFSETQ. Trimming removed 4 bases from V and 5 bases from J, with 15 bases in between. This CDR3 has 14 residues. From the second PCR step, alpha and beta chains were amplified apart. This sample stems from a study of naive and memory T cell subsets. Findings of the study overall: Naive and memory subsets had different power law exponents for TCR abundance. Over 85% of naive TCR sequences appeared only once, unlike memory subsets. Naive repertoires, especially CD8, held a few larger clonotypes, possibly memory cells re-expressing CD45RA.

Both TRBC1 and TRBC2 were covered by a beta constant-region primer of two equimolar oligonucleotides. One entry per CDR3 protein results from TCRdb running MiXCR on the UMI-ligation and nested PCR reads. The table has about 150,000 distinct CDR3 sequences, over 15% seen once. This rearrangement joins TRBV5-1 to TRBJ1-1; tentatively, D is TRBD1 (6 bases). The sequencing sample was made of naive CD4+ T cells from blood. The source of this sequence is a human donor in good health. CDR3 sequence (DNA): TGCGCCAGCAGCGCGGACAGAGCCAAAACTGAAGCTTTCTTT. Protein product: CASSADRAKTEAFF. Combining the CDR3 with reference TRBV5-1 and TRBJ1-1 gives the whole variable domain KAGVTQTPRYLIKTRGQQVTLSCSPISGHRSVSWYQQTPGQGLQFLFEYFSETQRNKGNFPGRFSGRQFSNSRSEMNVSTLELGDSALYLCASSADRAKTEAFFGQGTRLTVV.